Sequencing of this TCR beta chain was carried out in a study of T-cell memory formation after mild COVID-19 (dated by TCRdb to the early 2020s). Describing the broader study: TCR sequence clusters from the two donors were found to be largely donor specific. Longitudinal TCRalpha and TCRbeta repertoire sequencing tracked T-cell clones expanding and contracting after mild COVID-19 in a couple of donors. Two young, previously healthy adult volunteers made up the cohort, one male and one female. Broad study findings and their caveats: Some responding clones were detected in pre-infection memory, which suggested that pre-existing cross-reactive memory T cells had joined the SARS-CoV-2 response. SARS-CoV-2 specificity was not confirmed for the second-wave clones peaking on day 37. From day 15 to 85, contracting clones showed balanced CD4/CD8 phenotypes, whereas a second wave of clones that expanded from day 15 to 37 leaned towards CD4+. Contracting CD4+ clones were located mainly in the CM and EM memory subsets, whereas CD8+ clones were found to be enriched in EMRA. The study covered only a couple of mild cases, and larger cohorts including severe cases with pre-infection samples were considered necessary.

Note on this clonotype: Which antigen it targets is not known. Base qualities are not provided; no much larger clone lies one nucleotide away.

Ficoll-Paque density gradient centrifugation was used to isolate PBMCs. Sequencer: Illumina NovaSeq 6000. cDNA libraries for TCRalpha and TCRbeta were prepared by 5'RACE using constant-segment primers, with sample barcodes and unique molecular identifiers added. Trizol reagent was used to extract RNA from every sample. Library amplification was performed in two PCR steps, and a second sample barcode and Illumina TruSeq adapters were introduced in the second step. Sequencing of the libraries was done on an Illumina NovaSeq, producing 2 x 150 bp paired-end reads. Regarding the original processing steps: With migec v1.2.7, reads were demultiplexed and then collapsed into UMI-guided consensus sequences. Using mixcr v2.1.11, UMI consensuses were aligned to TRA and TRB V and J templates and then assembled into clonotypes. A clonotype was counted as expanded or contracted only if both edgeR and NoisET called the change significant, with noise models trained on biological replicates. For edgeR calls, a false discovery rate-adjusted p below 0.01 and a log2 fold-change threshold of 1 were applied. As an exploratory analysis of dynamics, max-normalized trajectories of the 1000 most abundant clonotypes were examined with PCA combined with hierarchical clustering. Each responding clone was given a CD4 or CD8 phenotype based on the CD4+ and CD8+ repertoires, which had been sequenced separately. TCRdb redid the processing of the public reads, applying fastp at Q25 and MiXCR, and retained in-frame beta chains. Rows with one shared CDR3 protein collapse into an entry with the most common genes and DNA. The V and J calls shown here were made by TCRdb, not taken from the authors' results. Recorded for this sample are about 620,000 distinct CDR3 sequences; 18% of them occurred a single time. Jointly, the top ten make up approximately 12% of the sample.

From its cysteine to its phenylalanine, the CDR3 spans 14 amino acids. Just the 42-base CDR3 DNA is kept, in frame starting at base 1. The junction shows trimming of 2 bases on V and 2 bases on J, plus 6 bases between the germline ends. The germline V gene gives CDR1 as SGHTA and CDR2 as FQGTGA. Sequencing was done on a sample of PBMCs or a T cell subset sorted from them (not recorded which). This receptor was identified in an adult woman who had mild COVID-19 (a few samples of this study predate the infection). The sample titles of this study are shuffled in the database, so cell type and time point are left out; the donor was told from shared clones. The chain couples TRBV7-3 to TRBJ2-2; no D segment can be confidently identified. The CDR3 has the sequence CASSLSPNTGELFF. The DNA is TGTGCCAGCAGCTTATCACCCAACACCGGGGAGCTGTTTTTT.